The sample holds many counts of the clone carrying this T cell receptor beta chain. Its specificity is not known. Unique molecular identifiers were built into the TCRbeta library. TCRdb re-called the PCR reads through MiXCR, storing one row per CDR3 protein. The sample yields 200,000 to 250,000 distinct CDR3 sequences, roughly a tenth seen once. This record comes from a study of T-cell reconstitution after alpha-beta-depleted transplantation in children. Study-wide results and limits: Counts and diversity of T cells one year after transplant came mostly from newly produced T cells. After transplant, high TCRbeta diversity at day 60 in some patients arose from surviving recipient T cells and thymic progenitors.

The length of the CDR3 is 11 residues. Between the trimmed V and J ends, which lost 4 bases and 8 bases, there was a span of 6 bases. This sequence was found in a child under two years old with acute myeloid leukemia, due to receive a stem cell transplant. V gene TRBV12-3 or TRBV12-4 combines with J gene TRBJ2-1; D unclear. The source material was PBMCs, sampled before TCRalphabeta/CD19-depleted stem cell transplant. CDR3 protein: CASSWRDEQFF. The CDR3 nucleotides are TGTGCCAGCAGTTGGAGAGATGAGCAGTTCTTC.